A selection of T cell receptor beta chains follows, all from one sample in a study of CD8+CD57+ T cells in acquired aplastic anemia. MiXCR, applied by TCRdb to the reads, yields one record per CDR3 protein. The profile shows 150,000 to 200,000 distinct CDR3 sequences, approximately 48% of them singletons. The material sequenced was sorted CD4+, CD8+, or CD8+CD57+ T cells (not recorded which) from PBMCs. The receptors were gathered from a human donor with aplastic anemia. CDR3s include the opening cysteine and the closing phenylalanine or tryptophan. The D gene is left open where the match is weak. Not all rows give a size; the values are once, few, many and, for expanded clones, a class.

cdr3_aa: CAWSLGPEQFF; cdr3_nt: TGTGCCTGGAGCTTGGGGCCTGAGCAGTTCTTC; clone_size: many; d_call: -; v_call: TRBV30; j_call: TRBJ2-1
cdr3_aa: CASRSYSGELFF; cdr3_nt: TGTGCCAGCCGTAGCTATTCCGGGGAGCTGTTTTTT; clone_size: -; d_call: -; v_call: TRBV14; j_call: TRBJ2-2
cdr3_aa: CASSLGAGGNNEQFF; cdr3_nt: TGTGCCAGCAGCCTAGGAGCGGGGGGGAACAATGAGCAGTTCTTC; clone_size: many; d_call: TRBD2; v_call: TRBV14; j_call: TRBJ2-1
cdr3_aa: CASSLDLGYEQYF; cdr3_nt: TGTGCCAGCAGCTTAGATCTCGGCTACGAGCAGTACTTC; clone_size: -; d_call: -; v_call: TRBV11-2; j_call: TRBJ2-7
cdr3_aa: CASSLVGENSPLHF; cdr3_nt: TGTGCCAGCAGCTTGGTGGGGGAGAATTCACCCCTCCACTTT; clone_size: -; d_call: -; v_call: TRBV5-8; j_call: TRBJ1-6
cdr3_aa: CAIRTLGQPQHF; cdr3_nt: TGTGCCATCAGGACCCTGGGTCAGCCCCAGCATTTT; clone_size: -; d_call: -; v_call: TRBV10-3; j_call: TRBJ1-5
cdr3_aa: CATSNGLEAQPQHF; cdr3_nt: TGTGCCACCAGCAATGGACTGGAAGCTCAGCCCCAGCATTTT; clone_size: -; d_call: -; v_call: TRBV15; j_call: TRBJ1-5
cdr3_aa: CSVLGRGETEAFF; cdr3_nt: TGCAGTGTCCTGGGACGGGGGGAGACTGAAGCTTTCTTT; clone_size: -; d_call: -; v_call: TRBV20-1; j_call: TRBJ1-1
cdr3_aa: CASSMGGSAYNEQFF; cdr3_nt: TGTGCCAGTAGTATGGGCGGGAGTGCCTACAATGAGCAGTTCTTC; clone_size: -; d_call: TRBD2; v_call: TRBV19; j_call: TRBJ2-1
cdr3_aa: CASRGTGGDIQYF; cdr3_nt: TGCGCCAGCAGGGGGACAGGCGGGGACATTCAGTACTTC; clone_size: -; d_call: TRBD1; v_call: TRBV5-1; j_call: TRBJ2-4
cdr3_aa: CASSLRGYEQYF; cdr3_nt: TGTGCCAGCAGTTTGCGGGGCTACGAGCAGTACTTC; clone_size: many; d_call: -; v_call: TRBV27; j_call: TRBJ2-7
cdr3_aa: CASSLPVFTEAFF; cdr3_nt: TGTGCCAGCAGCTTACCGGTGTTCACTGAAGCTTTCTTT; clone_size: once; d_call: -; v_call: TRBV7-8; j_call: TRBJ1-1
cdr3_aa: CASSEQLVARLFF; cdr3_nt: TGTGCCAGCAGTGAACAGTTGGTCGCTAGACTGTTTTTT; clone_size: -; d_call: -; v_call: TRBV2; j_call: TRBJ1-4
cdr3_aa: CASRLLAGVETQYF; cdr3_nt: TGTGCCAGCAGGCTACTAGCGGGCGTCGAGACCCAGTACTTC; clone_size: many; d_call: TRBD2; v_call: TRBV6-5; j_call: TRBJ2-5
cdr3_aa: CAISPGLTDTQYF; cdr3_nt: TGTGCCATCAGTCCGGGCCTCACAGATACGCAGTATTTT; clone_size: few; d_call: -; v_call: TRBV10-3; j_call: TRBJ2-3
cdr3_aa: CASTRPNTEAFF; cdr3_nt: TGTGCCAGCACCCGACCGAACACTGAAGCTTTCTTT; clone_size: many; d_call: -; v_call: TRBV6-2/TRBV6-3; j_call: TRBJ1-1
cdr3_aa: CASSLVSGVGPQHF; cdr3_nt: TGCGCCAGCAGCTTGGTGTCAGGGGTCGGGCCCCAGCATTTT; clone_size: many; d_call: -; v_call: TRBV5-1; j_call: TRBJ1-5
cdr3_aa: CAWSVGLAGNNEQFF; cdr3_nt: TGTGCCTGGAGTGTAGGACTAGCGGGGAACAATGAGCAGTTCTTC; clone_size: -; d_call: TRBD2; v_call: TRBV30; j_call: TRBJ2-1
cdr3_aa: CAIRDSVNNQPQHF; cdr3_nt: TGTGCCATCAGGGACTCAGTGAACAATCAGCCCCAGCATTTT; clone_size: few; d_call: -; v_call: TRBV10-3; j_call: TRBJ1-5
cdr3_aa: CATSDFRGSTDTQYF; cdr3_nt: TGTGCCACCAGTGATTTTAGGGGGTCGACAGATACGCAGTATTTT; clone_size: few; d_call: -; v_call: TRBV24-1; j_call: TRBJ2-3
cdr3_aa: CASSLKGIAVGETQYF; cdr3_nt: TGTGCCAGCAGCCTCAAAGGGATAGCGGTCGGTGAGACCCAGTACTTC; clone_size: -; d_call: -; v_call: TRBV7-8; j_call: TRBJ2-5
cdr3_aa: CASRRTGTGRNSNQPQHF; cdr3_nt: TGTGCCAGCAGGCGGACCGGGACCGGAAGAAATAGCAATCAGCCCCAGCATTTT; clone_size: -; d_call: -; v_call: TRBV10-3; j_call: TRBJ1-5
cdr3_aa: CSARFPGGSWEFF; cdr3_nt: TGCAGTGCTAGATTTCCCGGGGGTTCTTGGGAGTTCTTC; clone_size: many; d_call: -; v_call: TRBV20-1; j_call: TRBJ2-1
cdr3_aa: CASSYSDRAEAFF; cdr3_nt: TGTGCCAGCAGTTACTCTGACAGGGCTGAAGCTTTCTTT; clone_size: many; d_call: TRBD1; v_call: TRBV6-5; j_call: TRBJ1-1
cdr3_aa: CASSSNGANTDTQYF; cdr3_nt: TGTGCCAGCAGCTCAAACGGTGCTAACACAGATACGCAGTATTTT; clone_size: many; d_call: -; v_call: TRBV7-3; j_call: TRBJ2-3
cdr3_aa: CASSYMGQGNQPQHF; cdr3_nt: TGTGCCAGCAGTTACATGGGACAGGGAAATCAGCCCCAGCATTTT; clone_size: many; d_call: TRBD1; v_call: TRBV6-5; j_call: TRBJ1-5
cdr3_aa: CATSRDPDSLSSTQYF; cdr3_nt: TGTGCCACCAGCAGAGATCCGGACAGCCTTTCTTCAACGCAGTATTTT; clone_size: -; d_call: -; v_call: TRBV15; j_call: TRBJ2-3
cdr3_aa: CSVAKHSGVEAFF; cdr3_nt: TGCAGCGTTGCCAAGCATTCCGGAGTTGAAGCTTTCTTT; clone_size: many; d_call: -; v_call: TRBV29-1; j_call: TRBJ1-1
cdr3_aa: CASILAGESYEQYF; cdr3_nt: TGTGCCAGCATACTAGCGGGGGAATCCTACGAGCAGTACTTC; clone_size: many; d_call: TRBD2; v_call: TRBV28; j_call: TRBJ2-7
cdr3_aa: CASSLGRVGQNYGYTF; cdr3_nt: TGCGCCAGCAGCTTGGGACGGGTAGGCCAAAACTATGGCTACACCTTC; clone_size: many; d_call: -; v_call: TRBV5-1; j_call: TRBJ1-2
cdr3_aa: CASSRTSGDAHTTGELFF; cdr3_nt: TGTGCCAGCAGTCGGACTAGCGGGGACGCCCATACCACCGGGGAGCTGTTTTTT; clone_size: many; d_call: TRBD2; v_call: TRBV12-3/TRBV12-4; j_call: TRBJ2-2
cdr3_aa: CASRGSTGPGGQPQHF; cdr3_nt: TGTGCCAGCAGGGGTTCGACAGGGCCCGGAGGTCAGCCCCAGCATTTT; clone_size: many; d_call: TRBD1; v_call: TRBV2; j_call: TRBJ1-5
cdr3_aa: CSVGGLASYEQYF; cdr3_nt: TGCAGCGTAGGGGGACTAGCCTCCTACGAGCAGTACTTC; clone_size: once; d_call: TRBD2; v_call: TRBV29-1; j_call: TRBJ2-7
cdr3_aa: CASSPKGTGGLFF; cdr3_nt: TGTGCCAGCAGCCCCAAGGGCACCGGGGGGCTGTTTTTT; clone_size: few; d_call: -; v_call: TRBV5-6; j_call: TRBJ2-2
cdr3_aa: CASSYNGQGANGYTF; cdr3_nt: TGTGCCAGCAGCTATAATGGACAGGGGGCGAATGGCTACACCTTC; clone_size: -; d_call: TRBD1; v_call: TRBV7-2; j_call: TRBJ1-2
cdr3_aa: CASSLDWQGANQPQHF; cdr3_nt: TGTGCCAGCAGCTTAGACTGGCAGGGGGCCAATCAGCCCCAGCATTTT; clone_size: -; d_call: TRBD1; v_call: TRBV11-2; j_call: TRBJ1-5